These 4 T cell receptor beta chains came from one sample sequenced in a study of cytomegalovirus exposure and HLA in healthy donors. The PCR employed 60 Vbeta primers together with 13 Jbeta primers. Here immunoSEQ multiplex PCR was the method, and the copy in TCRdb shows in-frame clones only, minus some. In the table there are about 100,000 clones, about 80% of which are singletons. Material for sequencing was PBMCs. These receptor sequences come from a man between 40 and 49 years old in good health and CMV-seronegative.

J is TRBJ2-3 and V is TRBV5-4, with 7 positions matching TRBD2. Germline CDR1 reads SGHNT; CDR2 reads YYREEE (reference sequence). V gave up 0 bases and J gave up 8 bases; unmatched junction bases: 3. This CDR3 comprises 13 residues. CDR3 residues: CASSLGGEGTQYF. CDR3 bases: TGTGCCAGCAGCTTGGGAGGGGAGGGTACGCAGTATTTT.

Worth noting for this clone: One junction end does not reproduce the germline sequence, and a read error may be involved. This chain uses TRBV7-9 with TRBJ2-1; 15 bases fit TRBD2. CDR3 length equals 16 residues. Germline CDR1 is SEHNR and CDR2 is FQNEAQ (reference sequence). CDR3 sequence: CSSSTGLAGGQDEQFF. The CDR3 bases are TGTTCCAGCAGCACCGGACTAGCGGGGGGGCAGGATGAGCAGTTCTTC. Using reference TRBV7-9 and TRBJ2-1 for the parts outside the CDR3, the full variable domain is DTGVSQNPRHKITKRGQNVTFRCDPISEHNRLYWYRQTLGQGPEFLTYFQNEAQLEKSRLLSDRFSAERPKGSFSTLEIQRTEQGDSAMYLCSSSTGLAGGQDEQFFGPGTRLTVL.

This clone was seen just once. DNA of the CDR3: TGTGCCTGGAGTAGGGACTGGAACTATGGCTACACCTTC. It specifies CAWSRDWNYGYTF. This chain joins TRBV30 and TRBJ1-2, with D perhaps matching TRBD1 (5 bases). Germline CDR1 GTSNPN, CDR2 SVGIG (reference sequence). V was pared by 2 bases and J by 2 bases, with 9 bases between. This CDR3 region has 13 residues.

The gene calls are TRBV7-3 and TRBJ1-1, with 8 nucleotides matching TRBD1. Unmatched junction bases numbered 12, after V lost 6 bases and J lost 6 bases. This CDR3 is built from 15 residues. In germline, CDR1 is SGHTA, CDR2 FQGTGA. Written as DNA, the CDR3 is TGTGCCAGCAGTCCCTGGACAGGGAAGGGGGCTGAAGCTTTCTTT. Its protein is CASSPWTGKGAEAFF.